This T cell receptor beta chain was recorded in a study of control samples from healthy donors and cancer patients. TCRdb's table, derived via immunoSEQ multiplex PCR, lists solely in-frame clones and lacks some. The top ten clones hold under 40% of a sample with about 120,000 clones, roughly 90% of them seen once. With 5 bases removed from V and 2 bases from J, the gap between germline ends came to 7 bases. The CDR3 is 13 residues long. The TCR was taken from a man aged 50 to 59 in good health. Sample: blood. V gene TRBV12-3 or TRBV12-4 combines with J gene TRBJ1-5, with a weak D call TRBD1 (5 bases). CDR3 DNA sequence: TGTGCCAGCAGTCTGACAGGCAATCAGCCCCAGCATTTT. Protein: CASSLTGNQPQHF.